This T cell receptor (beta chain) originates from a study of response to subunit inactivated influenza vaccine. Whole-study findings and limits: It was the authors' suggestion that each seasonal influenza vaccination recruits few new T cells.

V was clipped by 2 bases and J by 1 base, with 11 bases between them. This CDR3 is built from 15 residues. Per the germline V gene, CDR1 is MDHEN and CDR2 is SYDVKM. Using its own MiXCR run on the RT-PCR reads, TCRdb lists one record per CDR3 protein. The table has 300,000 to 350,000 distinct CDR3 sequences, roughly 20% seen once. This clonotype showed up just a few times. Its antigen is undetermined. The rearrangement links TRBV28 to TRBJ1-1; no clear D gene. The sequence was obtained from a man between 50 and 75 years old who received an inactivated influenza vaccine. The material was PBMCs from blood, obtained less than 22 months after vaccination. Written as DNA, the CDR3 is TGTGCCAGCAGTTTAGCGGGCGGGAGGAACACTGAAGCTTTCTTT. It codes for CASSLAGGRNTEAFF. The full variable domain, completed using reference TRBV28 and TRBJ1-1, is DVKVTQSSRYLVKRTGEKVFLECVQDMDHENMFWYRQDPGLGLRLIYFSYDVKMKEKGDIPEGYSVSREKKERFSLILESASTNQTSMYLCASSLAGGRNTEAFFGQGTRLTVV.